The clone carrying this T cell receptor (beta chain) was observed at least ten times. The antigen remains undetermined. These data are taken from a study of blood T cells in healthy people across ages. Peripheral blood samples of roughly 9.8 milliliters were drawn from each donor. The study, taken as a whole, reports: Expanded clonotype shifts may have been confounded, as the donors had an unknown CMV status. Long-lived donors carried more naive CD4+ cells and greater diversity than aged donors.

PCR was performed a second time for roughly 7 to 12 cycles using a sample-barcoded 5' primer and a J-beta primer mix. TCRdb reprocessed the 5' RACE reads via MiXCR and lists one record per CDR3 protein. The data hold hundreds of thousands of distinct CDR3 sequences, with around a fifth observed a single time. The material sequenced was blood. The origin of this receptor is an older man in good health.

CDR3 region: CASRLTSGGELFF. The CDR3 bases are TGCGCCAGCAGATTAACTAGCGGCGGGGAGCTGTTTTTT. The rearrangement links TRBV5-1 to TRBJ2-2; TRBD2 agrees at 8 bases. V lost 5 bases, J lost 7 bases, and 4 bases stayed unmatched. Per germline, CDR1 SGHRS and CDR2 YFSETQ. The CDR3 contains 13 residues.